Sequencing of this TCR beta chain was carried out in a study of T cells in Graves' hyperthyroidism and ophthalmopathy (dated by TCRdb to about 2019). Regarding the research as a whole: Peripheral blood samples were taken at the time of initial diagnosis, prior to any treatment. A discovery cohort of fewer than 110 patients, about 43 with Graves' ophthalmopathy and 55 to 65 with stable Graves' hyperthyroidism, was used to find distinguishing TCR V-J signatures. Whether ophthalmopathy could be predicted prospectively was tested in an independent validation cohort made up of roughly 19 hyperthyroidism patients plus 17 patients who later progressed to ophthalmopathy. The approximately 90 discovery patients were divided at random into training and test sets in a 7:3 ratio. In addition, the study compared T-cell repertoires in thyroid tissue and in blood from several Graves' hyperthyroidism patients. Once sampling was done, hyperthyroidism patients were given methimazole at a starting dose of 30 mg daily, whereas ophthalmopathy patients were given high-dose intravenous methylprednisolone. According to the paper, TCR Vbeta CDR3 sequencing was carried out on 120 to 150 peripheral blood samples, which came from fewer than 50 ophthalmopathy, fewer than 80 hyperthyroidism and roughly 17 progressor patients.

Trimming at the junction amounts to 1 base on V and 3 bases on J, and the germline ends lie 13 bases apart. The CDR3 has 15 amino acids, counting the end cysteine and phenylalanine. The only DNA kept is the CDR3, 45 bases in frame from the first base. The germline V gene supplies CDR1 MGHRA and CDR2 YSYEKL. Study-wide conclusions, independent of this receptor: A 13 V-J signature model separated ophthalmopathy from stable hyperthyroidism, with around 88% sensitivity and 81.08% specificity in cross-validation and 80%/75% in testing. In validation, the model predicted progression to ophthalmopathy a median of roughly 6.5 months before onset, with approximately 68% sensitivity and almost 75% specificity. No statistical method was used to set the sample size in advance, and investigators knew the group allocation. Most expanded thyroid clonotypes (frequency above 0.001) were also detected in blood, a finding suggesting that blood repertoires may reflect thyroid immune responses.

Hyperthyroidism patients were newly diagnosed, had a disease duration of under 2 months, and were aged 18 to 65 years. Exclusion was applied to patients with uncontrolled infections, other autoimmune diseases, pregnancy or lactation. Diagnoses were based on clinical symptoms, serum thyroxine and TRAb, thyroid ultrasound and orbital computed tomography. Blood from progressor patients was drawn when they were first diagnosed with hyperthyroidism, before any ophthalmopathy symptoms appeared. Ficoll-Paque density gradient centrifugation was used to isolate PBMCs from about 10 ml of fresh peripheral blood. Patients classed as progressors first received a Graves' hyperthyroidism diagnosis and then went on to develop ophthalmopathy during follow-up. Total RNA was extracted using Trizol reagent, and RNA quality was assessed on an Agilent 2100 Bioanalyzer. The TCR beta CDR3 regions were amplified from RNA transcripts. The TCR CDR3 was subjected to a first round of RT-PCR using the HTBI primer set and the Qiagen OneStep RT-PCR kit. A second multiplex PCR round built the libraries, followed by size selection and purification. The libraries were sequenced on an Illumina HiSeq2000 using paired-end 100 bp reads. In the original analysis: Raw data were processed with SOAPnuke, discarding reads with adapters, uncalled bases, mean Phred below 15, or no exact constant-primer or identifier match. COPE v1.2.5 was used to merge the high-quality paired reads, and each unique nucleotide sequence was defined as a clonotype. MiTCR v1.1 was used to align the clonotypes against IMGT TRBV, TRBD and TRBJ reference segments. Analysis was restricted to V-J combinations with a frequency above 0.0001, which covered just over 98% of repertoires. A TCS score was defined as the ratio of F50 (clonal expansion) to E x V (chaos), with BLOSUM62-based TCRdist applied between CDR3 peptides within each V-J. Welch's t-statistics and random forest reduced just over 500 V-J features to 13, which were used in a naive Bayes classifier (R e1071). TCRdb cleaned the public reads at Q25 with fastp, built clones with MiXCR and kept in-frame beta chains. Each entry merges the rows of one CDR3 protein and shows their most common DNA and genes. TCRdb's processing, not the authors', yielded these V and J calls. For this sample there are 350,000 or so distinct CDR3 sequences; about 18% appear just once. The top ten clonotypes cover approximately 35% of the sample.

As concerns this clonotype: Its target antigen remains unknown. No per-base quality is available; no much larger clone lies one base away.

The chain is assembled from TRBV4-1 and TRBJ2-7, and TRBD2 may be the D gene, going by 5 matching bases. Sequencing used blood. This clonotype was obtained from a woman in her twenties or thirties with Graves' hyperthyroidism that later progressed to Graves' ophthalmopathy. This receptor carries the CDR3 CASSQVAGESYEQYF. The DNA reads TGCGCCAGCAGCCAAGTCGCCGGGGAAAGCTACGAGCAGTACTTC.